One T cell receptor (beta chain) is described in this entry. The antigen is not known. Assay: immunoSEQ multiplex PCR; the TCRdb copy retains only in-frame clones and omits some. Of about 24,000 clones in the sample, more than 85% were seen once. The record originates from a study of CD4 T cell repertoires in COVID-19. On the study more broadly: Other coronavirus spike proteins restimulated relabeled CFSE-low cells expanded with IL-2 for approximately 9 days. Study results and limitations: Sharing of several most expanded SARS-CoV-2-reactive clonotypes across memory subsets suggested intraclonal diversification. Between about 6.5 and 26% of SARS-CoV-2 clonotypes also appeared in SARS-CoV and/or HKU1 spike cultures.

V shed 1 base and J shed 6 bases, with 10 bases lying between them. The CDR3 runs 13 residues. Germline values: CDR1 SEHNR, CDR2 FQNEAQ (reference sequence). No culture step preceded sequencing of the ex vivo isolated memory T cells. Source: circulating follicular helper CD4+ T cells (cTfh) from blood, taken before the COVID-19 pandemic. The chain recombines TRBV7-9 with TRBJ2-7; D gene ambiguous. The clonotype originates from a human donor who had COVID-19. The CDR3 bases are TGTGCCAGCAGCTTAGGGTTTGTAGCCGAGCAGTACTTC. It is translated as CASSLGFVAEQYF.